The clone carrying this T cell receptor beta chain showed up just a few times. Its matching antigen is unknown. This sample stems from a study of identical twins. Via MiXCR, TCRdb re-called the 5' RACE reads, giving one row per CDR3 protein. The sample yields about 890,000 distinct CDR3 sequences, roughly 12% seen once. Points from the study as a whole: Low generation probability was overrepresented in out-of-frame alpha sequences shared by twins. Twin pairs had excess sharing that was weaker in beta out-of-frame sequences.

Germline V gives CDR1 ENHRY, CDR2 SYGVKD. Trimming at V came to 2 bases and at J to 8 bases, leaving 2 bases not matched to a gene. CDR3 length: 13 amino acids. Everyone who gave samples was a healthy Caucasian. These same data were also listed under a study on yellow fever vaccine responses in identical twins.

The chain carries TRBV10-3 and TRBJ1-4; 7 bases are shared with TRBD1. The specimen was PBMCs. This TCR was sampled from a young woman in good health. The CDR3 coding sequence is TGTGCCATCAGTGAGGACAGGGACGAAAAACTGTTTTTT. This translates into CAISEDRDEKLFF.